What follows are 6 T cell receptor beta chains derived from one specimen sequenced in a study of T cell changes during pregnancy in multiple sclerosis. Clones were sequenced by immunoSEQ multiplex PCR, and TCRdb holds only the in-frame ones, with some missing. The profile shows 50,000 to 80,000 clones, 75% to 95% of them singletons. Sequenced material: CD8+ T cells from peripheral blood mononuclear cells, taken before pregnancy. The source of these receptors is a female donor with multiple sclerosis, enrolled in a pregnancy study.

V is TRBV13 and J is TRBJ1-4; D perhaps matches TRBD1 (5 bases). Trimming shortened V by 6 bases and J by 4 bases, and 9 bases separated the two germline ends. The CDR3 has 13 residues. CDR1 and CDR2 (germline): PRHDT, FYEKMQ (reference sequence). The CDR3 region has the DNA TGTGCCAGCAGACGGGGACTTAATGAAAAACTGTTTTTT. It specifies CASRRGLNEKLFF.

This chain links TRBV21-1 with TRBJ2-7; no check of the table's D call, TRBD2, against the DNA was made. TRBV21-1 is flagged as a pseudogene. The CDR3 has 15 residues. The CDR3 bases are TGTGCCAGGAGGGAGCGGGCCACTGTACTGGGCGAGCAGTACTTC. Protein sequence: CARRERATVLGEQYF.

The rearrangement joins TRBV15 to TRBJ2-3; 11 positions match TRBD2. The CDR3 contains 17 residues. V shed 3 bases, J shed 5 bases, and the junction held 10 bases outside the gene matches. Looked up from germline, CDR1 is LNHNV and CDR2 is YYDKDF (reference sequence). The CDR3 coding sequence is TGTGCCACCAGCAGGACTAGCGGGGCCCCCGGGGGAGATACGCAGTATTTT. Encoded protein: CATSRTSGAPGGDTQYF.

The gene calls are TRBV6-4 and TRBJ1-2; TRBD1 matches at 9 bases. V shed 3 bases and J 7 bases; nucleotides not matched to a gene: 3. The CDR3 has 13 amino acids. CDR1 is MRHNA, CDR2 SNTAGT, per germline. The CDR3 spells CASSEGTGSGYTF. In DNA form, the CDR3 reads TGTGCCAGCAGTGAAGGGACAGGGTCTGGCTACACCTTC.

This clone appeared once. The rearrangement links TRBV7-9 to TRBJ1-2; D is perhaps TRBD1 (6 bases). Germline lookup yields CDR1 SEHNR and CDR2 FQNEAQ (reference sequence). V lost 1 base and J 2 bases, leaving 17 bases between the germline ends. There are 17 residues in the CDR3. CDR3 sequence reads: CASSLEQGALFNYGYTF. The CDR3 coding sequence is TGTGCCAGCAGCTTAGAACAGGGAGCCCTCTTCAACTATGGCTACACCTTC.

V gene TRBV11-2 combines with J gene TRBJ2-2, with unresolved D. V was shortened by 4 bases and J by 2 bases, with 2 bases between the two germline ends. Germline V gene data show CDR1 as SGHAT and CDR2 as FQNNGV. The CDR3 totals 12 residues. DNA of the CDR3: TGTGCCAGCAGCTCAAACACCGGGGAGCTGTTTTTT. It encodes CASSSNTGELFF.